This passage covers 10 T cell receptor beta chains from one sample sequenced in a study of PD-1 blockade in classical Hodgkin lymphoma. All patients experienced relapse after autologous stem cell transplantation, and brentuximab vedotin exposure was variable. Here immunoSEQ multiplex PCR was the method, and the copy in TCRdb shows in-frame clones only, minus some. This table has approximately 26,000 clones, 69% appearing once. Specimen: peripheral blood mononuclear cells (PBMCs), collected at baseline. Receptors originate from a human donor with classical Hodgkin lymphoma.

The chain is built from TRBV6-5 and TRBJ2-5; 8 nucleotides align to TRBD1. The CDR3 extends over 14 amino acids. In germline, CDR1 is MNHEY, CDR2 SVGAGI. J lost 4 bases, V lost 3 bases, and 4 bases had no gene match. The CDR3 loop is CASSYGQGSETQYF. CDR3 coding DNA: TGTGCCAGCAGTTATGGACAGGGATCAGAGACCCAGTACTTC.

This chain connects TRBV7-8 to TRBJ2-5; weak D call: TRBD1 (5 bases). The last part of the DNA fits TRBJ2-7 better; the J call may be wrong. The CDR3 sequence is 12 residues long. CDR1 and CDR2 (germline): SGHVS, FQNEAQ. The CDR3 reads CASSLSGLEQYF. The CDR3 region has the DNA TGTGCCAGCAGCTTATCAGGGCTCGAGCAGTACTTC.

The J gene is TRBJ2-6, the V gene TRBV5-1; 7 nucleotides line up with TRBD1. The V segment lost 0 bases and the J segment 2 bases; nucleotides outside the gene matches: 2. CDR1 is SGHRS and CDR2 is YFSETQ in the germline V gene. The CDR3 totals 16 residues. DNA of the CDR3: TGCGCCAGCAGCTTGGGCCAGGGGGCTGGGGCCAACGTCCTGACTTTC. Its translation is CASSLGQGAGANVLTF.

CDR3 in amino acids: CASSLRTSSQETQYF. The CDR3, as DNA: TGTGCCAGCAGCTTGAGGACTAGCTCCCAAGAGACCCAGTACTTC. The chain has TRBV13 and TRBJ2-5; 8 bases match TRBD2. J was trimmed by 1 base and V by 3 bases; bases with no gene match: 4. The CDR3 is made up of 15 amino acids. Germline CDR1 is PRHDT and CDR2 is FYEKMQ (reference sequence).

CDR3 nucleotides: TGTGCCAGCAGCGTAGAAACGGGGGCCGTTGGGACCCAGTACTTC. It translates to CASSVETGAVGTQYF. This rearrangement joins TRBV9 to TRBJ2-5; TRBD1 or TRBD2 may be the D gene (6 bases each). Trimming stripped 0 bases from V and 7 bases from J, with 16 bases between. CDR3 length: 15 residues. The germline V gene has CDR1 SGDLS and CDR2 YYNGEE.

This chain links TRBV4-3 with TRBJ2-3; 10 bases are a match to TRBD1. From germline, CDR1 is LGHNA and CDR2 YSLEER. J lost 7 bases, V lost 0 bases, and 13 bases had no gene match. The CDR3 consists of 18 residues. The CDR3 protein is CASSQEITGQGVIYTQYF. The CDR3 nucleotides read TGCGCCAGCAGCCAAGAAATAACCGGACAGGGGGTGATCTATACGCAGTATTTT.

Only a few counts were recorded for this clone. This chain joins TRBV11-2 and TRBJ1-2, with D unresolved. CDR1 is SGHAT, CDR2 FQNNGV, per germline. V dropped 5 bases and J dropped 8 bases, with 12 bases sitting between them. This CDR3 is 12 amino acids long. The CDR3 loop reads CASSPYTGGYTF. The CDR3 coding sequence is TGTGCCAGCAGCCCTTATACCGGCGGCTACACCTTC.

The CDR3, as DNA: TGTGCCAGTAATCCGGGACACGGAAACACTGAAGCTTTCTTT. Translation gives CASNPGHGNTEAFF. The rearrangement uses TRBV19 and TRBJ1-1, with D possibly TRBD1 on 6 matching bases. The CDR3 contains 14 residues. Germline CDR1 is LNHDA and CDR2 is SQIVND (reference sequence). The ends were cut back, 7 bases at V and 2 bases at J, with 14 bases in the middle.

V usage is TRBV6-6 and J usage is TRBJ2-7; D might be TRBD1 (5 bases). The CDR3 has 14 amino acids. Between the trimmed V and J ends, which lost 4 bases and 3 bases, there was a span of 13 bases. The germline CDR1 and CDR2 sequences are MNHNY and SVGAGI (reference sequence). CDR3 region: CASSWEGAIYEQYF. In nucleotides, the CDR3 is TGTGCCAGCAGTTGGGAAGGGGCCATCTACGAGCAGTACTTC.

This clone was picked up a small number of times. The V gene is TRBV6-5, the J gene TRBJ2-3; 10 positions agree with TRBD2. With V trimmed by 8 bases and J by 5 bases, 4 bases remained unmatched. The CDR3 is 13 residues long. Germline CDR1 MNHEY, CDR2 SVGAGI. The CDR3 DNA reads TGTGCCAGCGAAAGCGGGGGGGGAGATACGCAGTATTTT. As protein: CASESGGGDTQYF.